Included here is one TCR beta chain sequence, with context. This entry comes from a study of T cell responses to AZD1222 COVID-19 vaccine. Some clones are missing from TCRdb's copy, which holds only in-frame ones; the method was immunoSEQ multiplex PCR. The profile covers around 180,000 clones, with more than 75% appearing a single time and approximately 2.7% taken by the ten largest. The source material was peripheral blood, sampled on day 0 of MenACWY control vaccination. This sequence was found in an adult in good health.

The CDR3 region is CASSHKMAVGVYYEQYF. The CDR3 coding sequence is TGTGCCAGCAGCCACAAGATGGCGGTCGGGGTTTATTACGAGCAGTACTTC. The chain uses TRBV3-1 (or the pseudogene TRBV3-2) and TRBJ2-7; the D gene is possibly TRBD2 (5 bases). Trimming took off 3 bases at V and 4 bases at J, with 22 bases between the two ends. Per the germline V gene, CDR1 is LGHDT and CDR2 is YNNKEL (reference sequence). CDR3 length: 17 amino acids.